Reported below is one T cell receptor beta chain. The record originates from a study of blood T cells in healthy people across ages. Trimming left V 2 bases short and J 3 bases short, with 1 base between. The CDR3 length is 11 residues. Together with a sample-barcoded 5' primer, a J-beta primer mix was included in a second PCR lasting about 7 to 12 cycles. Each CDR3 protein gets one entry after TCRdb re-called the 5' RACE reads with MiXCR. The sample has 1.2 million to 1.5 million distinct CDR3 sequences, roughly 45% seen once. The chain carries TRBV12-3 or TRBV12-4 and TRBJ1-2; no clear D gene. Source material: blood. The TCR comes from a woman aged 18 to 35 in good health. CDR3 protein: CASSLHYGYTF. The CDR3 bases are TGTGCCAGCAGTTTACACTATGGCTACACCTTC.